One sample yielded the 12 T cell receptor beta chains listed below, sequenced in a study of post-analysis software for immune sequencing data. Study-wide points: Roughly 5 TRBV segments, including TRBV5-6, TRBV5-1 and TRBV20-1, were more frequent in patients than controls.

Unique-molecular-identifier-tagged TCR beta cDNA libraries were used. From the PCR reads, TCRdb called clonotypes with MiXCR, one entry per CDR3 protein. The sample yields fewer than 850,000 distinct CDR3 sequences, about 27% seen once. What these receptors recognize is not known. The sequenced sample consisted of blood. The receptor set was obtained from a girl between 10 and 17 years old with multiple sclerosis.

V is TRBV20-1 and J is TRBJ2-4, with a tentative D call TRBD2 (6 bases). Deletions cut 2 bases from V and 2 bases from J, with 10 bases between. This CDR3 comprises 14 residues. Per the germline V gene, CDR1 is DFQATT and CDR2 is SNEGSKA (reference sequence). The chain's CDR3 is CSARRAGSKNIQYF. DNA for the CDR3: TGCAGTGCTAGACGCGCGGGGTCCAAAAACATTCAGTACTTC.

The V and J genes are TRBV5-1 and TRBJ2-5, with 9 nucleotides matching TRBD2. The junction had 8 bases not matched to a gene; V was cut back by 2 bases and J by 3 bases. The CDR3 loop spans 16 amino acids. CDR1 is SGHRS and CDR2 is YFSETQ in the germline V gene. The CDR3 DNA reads TGCGCCAGCAGCTTAGGAGTAGCGGGGGCCGAAGAGACCCAGTACTTC. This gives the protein CASSLGVAGAEETQYF. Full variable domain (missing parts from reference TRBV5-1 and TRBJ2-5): KAGVTQTPRYLIKTRGQQVTLSCSPISGHRSVSWYQQTPGQGLQFLFEYFSETQRNKGNFPGRFSGRQFSNSRSEMNVSTLELGDSALYLCASSLGVAGAEETQYFGPGTRLLVL.

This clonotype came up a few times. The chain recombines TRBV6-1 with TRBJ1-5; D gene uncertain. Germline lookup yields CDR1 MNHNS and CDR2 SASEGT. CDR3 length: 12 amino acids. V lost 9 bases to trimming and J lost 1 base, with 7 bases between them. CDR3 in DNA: TGTGCCAGTCGGCTCAGCAATCAGCCCCAGCATTTT. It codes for CASRLSNQPQHF.

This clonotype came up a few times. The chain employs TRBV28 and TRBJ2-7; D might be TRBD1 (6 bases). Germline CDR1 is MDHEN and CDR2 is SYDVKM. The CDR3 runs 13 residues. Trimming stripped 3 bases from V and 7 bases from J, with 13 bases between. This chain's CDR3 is CASSFLGATEQYF. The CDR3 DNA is TGTGCCAGCAGTTTTCTGGGGGCGACTGAGCAGTACTTC.

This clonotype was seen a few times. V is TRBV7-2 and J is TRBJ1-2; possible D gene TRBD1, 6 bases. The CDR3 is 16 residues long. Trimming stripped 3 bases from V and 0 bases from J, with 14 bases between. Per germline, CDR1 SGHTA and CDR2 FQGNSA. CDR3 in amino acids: CASSLILGGTNYGYTF. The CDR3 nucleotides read TGTGCCAGCAGCTTGATTTTAGGGGGGACTAACTATGGCTACACCTTC.

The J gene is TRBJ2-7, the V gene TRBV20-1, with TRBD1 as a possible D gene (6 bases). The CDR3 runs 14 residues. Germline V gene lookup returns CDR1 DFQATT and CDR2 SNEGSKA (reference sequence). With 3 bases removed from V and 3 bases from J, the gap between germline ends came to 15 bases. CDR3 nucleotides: TGCAGTGCTAGTCTGTCAGGGGTGCACTACGAGCAGTACTTC. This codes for CSASLSGVHYEQYF.

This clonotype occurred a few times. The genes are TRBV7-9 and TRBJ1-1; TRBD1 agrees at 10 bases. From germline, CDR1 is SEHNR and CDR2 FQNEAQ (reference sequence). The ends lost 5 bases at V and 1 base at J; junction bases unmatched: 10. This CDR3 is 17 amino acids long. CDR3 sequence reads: CASSPPGQGKRNTEAFF. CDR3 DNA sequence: TGTGCCAGCAGCCCCCCGGGACAGGGGAAAAGGAACACTGAAGCTTTCTTT.

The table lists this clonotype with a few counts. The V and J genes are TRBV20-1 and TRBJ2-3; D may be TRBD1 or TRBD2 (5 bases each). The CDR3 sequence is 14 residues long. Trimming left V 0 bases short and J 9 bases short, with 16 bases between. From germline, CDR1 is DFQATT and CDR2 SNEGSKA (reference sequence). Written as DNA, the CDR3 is TGCAGTGCTAGAGATGCGGACCGGGACCGAACGCAGTATTTT. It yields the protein CSARDADRDRTQYF.

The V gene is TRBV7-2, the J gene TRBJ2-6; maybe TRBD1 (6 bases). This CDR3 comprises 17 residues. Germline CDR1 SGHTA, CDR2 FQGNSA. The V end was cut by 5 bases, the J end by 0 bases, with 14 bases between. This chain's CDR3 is CASSPWTVASGANVLTF. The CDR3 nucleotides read TGTGCCAGCAGCCCCTGGACAGTCGCCTCTGGGGCCAACGTCCTGACTTTC.

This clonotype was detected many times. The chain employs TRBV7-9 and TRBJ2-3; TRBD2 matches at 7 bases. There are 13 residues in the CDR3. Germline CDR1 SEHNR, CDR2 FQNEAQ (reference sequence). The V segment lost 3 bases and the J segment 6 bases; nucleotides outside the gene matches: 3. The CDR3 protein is CASSLGGRDTQYF. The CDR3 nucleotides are TGTGCCAGCAGCTTGGGAGGGCGCGATACGCAGTATTTT.

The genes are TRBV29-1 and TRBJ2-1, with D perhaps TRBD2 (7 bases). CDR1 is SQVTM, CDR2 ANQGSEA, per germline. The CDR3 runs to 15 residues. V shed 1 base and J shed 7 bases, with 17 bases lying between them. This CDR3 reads CSVEGAIGGRNEQFF. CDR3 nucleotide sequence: TGCAGCGTTGAAGGGGCGATCGGGGGGCGGAATGAGCAGTTCTTC.

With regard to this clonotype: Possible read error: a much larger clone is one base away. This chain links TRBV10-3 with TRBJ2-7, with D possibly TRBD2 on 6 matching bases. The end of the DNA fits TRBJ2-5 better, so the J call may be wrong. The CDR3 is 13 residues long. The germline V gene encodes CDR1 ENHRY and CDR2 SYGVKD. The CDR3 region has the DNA TGTGCCATCAGGGGGGGAATCGGGGAGACCCAGTACTTC. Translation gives CAIRGGIGETQYF.